One and the same sample provided the 31 T cell receptor beta chains below, sequenced in a study of T cell repertoires in cytomegalovirus infection. TCRdb called the reads again in MiXCR, with one record for every CDR3 protein. This table holds about 740,000 distinct CDR3 sequences, 35% to 45% found once. The sample was PBMCs. These receptors were collected from a human donor in good health (CMV status not recorded). Some clones in this sample may be carry-over from other donors' samples.

The chain has TRBV4-2 and TRBJ2-7, with TRBD1 matching 10 bases. Germline-derived CDR1 and CDR2 are LGHNA and YNFKEQ. This CDR3 is 16 amino acids long. V gave up 4 bases and J gave up 4 bases; unmatched junction bases: 10. The CDR3 here is CASSRVPGDRGYEQYF. DNA for the CDR3: TGTGCCAGCAGCCGGGTGCCGGGGGACAGGGGATACGAGCAGTACTTC.

This clonotype was counted a few times. The chain employs TRBV28 and TRBJ1-1; a possible D gene is TRBD1 (6 bases). The CDR3 loop spans 18 amino acids. V was clipped by 5 bases and J by 1 base, with 23 bases between them. Per germline, CDR1 MDHEN and CDR2 SYDVKM. The CDR3 DNA sequence: TGTGCCAGCAGTCCCCATAGTCCTACAGGGTCTGAGAACACTGAAGCTTTCTTT. Protein: CASSPHSPTGSENTEAFF.

This clonotype has just a few counts. The chain has TRBV28 and TRBJ2-5, with 8 bases fitting TRBD1. In germline, CDR1 is MDHEN, CDR2 SYDVKM. The V and J ends lost 5 bases and 2 bases, in that order; junction bases with no gene match: 19. This CDR3 is built from 19 residues. The CDR3 reads CASSRPESGGPIIQETQYF. CDR3 bases: TGTGCCAGCAGTCGTCCCGAGTCAGGGGGCCCTATAATTCAAGAGACCCAGTACTTC.

This clonotype showed up just a few times. The chain uses TRBV5-6 and TRBJ1-2, with D possibly being TRBD1 (6 bases). This CDR3 spans 15 amino acids. Germline lookup yields CDR1 SGHDT and CDR2 YYEEEE. Trimming took off 4 bases at V and 2 bases at J, with 15 bases between the two ends. The DNA for the CDR3 is TGTGCCAGCAGCACGTGGACAGAAAACAACTATGGCTACACCTTC. Residues: CASSTWTENNYGYTF.

The chain links TRBV20-1 to TRBJ1-4; unclear D gene. CDR1 DFQATT and CDR2 SNEGSKA come from the germline V gene (reference sequence). CDR3 size: 14 residues. Trimming shortened V by 1 base and J by 5 bases, and 11 bases separated the two germline ends. The CDR3 protein is CSARVTRRNEKLFF. The CDR3 region has the DNA TGCAGTGCTAGAGTAACCAGGAGAAATGAAAAACTGTTTTTT.

The V gene is TRBV29-1, the J gene TRBJ1-1; TRBD1 agrees at 10 bases. This CDR3 comprises 13 residues. V dropped 6 bases and J dropped 5; count of bases not matched to a gene: 6. CDR1 is SQVTM, CDR2 ANQGSEA, per germline. CDR3 loop: CSVGTGDGTEAFF. CDR3 in DNA: TGCAGCGTGGGGACAGGGGACGGGACTGAAGCTTTCTTT.

This clonotype came up a few times. The chain is built from TRBV29-1 and TRBJ2-7, with no clear D. In germline, CDR1 is SQVTM, CDR2 ANQGSEA. CDR3 size: 13 residues. Trimming stripped 4 bases from V and 4 bases from J, with 14 bases between. CDR3 DNA sequence: TGCAGCGTTGTTGTGGCCCGGCAGTACGAGCAGTACTTC. It encodes CSVVVARQYEQYF.

In this sample, this clonotype turned up a few times. This chain links TRBV11-2 with TRBJ1-2; D remains ambiguous. CDR1 and CDR2 (germline): SGHAT, FQNNGV. V lost 1 base and J lost 5, with 14 bases in between. The CDR3 covers 15 residues. The CDR3 spells CASSLATAYSYGYTF. The CDR3 coding sequence is TGTGCCAGCAGCTTAGCTACGGCCTACTCTTATGGCTACACCTTC.

This clonotype was seen a few times. This chain connects TRBV18 to TRBJ2-7; unclear D gene. This CDR3 is built from 15 residues. Trimming removed 6 bases from V and 0 bases from J, with 15 bases in between. Looked up from germline, CDR1 is KGHSH and CDR2 is LQKENI. CDR3: CASSPARKSSYEQYF. As DNA, the CDR3 is TGTGCCAGCTCGCCCGCGAGGAAAAGCTCCTACGAGCAGTACTTC.

The chain joins TRBV7-9 to TRBJ2-3, with a tentative D call TRBD1 (5 bases). CDR3 length equals 12 residues. The germline V gene encodes CDR1 SEHNR and CDR2 FQNEAQ (reference sequence). Between the trimmed V and J ends, which lost 4 bases and 14 bases, there was a span of 16 bases. CDR3 protein: CASSSTLDTTYF. The CDR3 DNA reads TGTGCCAGCAGCTCCACCCTGGACACGACGTATTTT.

This rearrangement joins TRBV15 to TRBJ2-1; the D is unclear. The CDR3 runs 15 residues. Per the germline V gene, CDR1 is LNHNV and CDR2 is YYDKDF (reference sequence). V dropped 4 bases and J dropped 7 bases, with 17 bases sitting between them. Here the CDR3 DNA reads TGTGCCACCAGCACCTTGACTGGCGCAATAAATGAGCAGTTCTTC. It codes for CATSTLTGAINEQFF.

V gene TRBV5-4 combines with J gene TRBJ2-3; D is undetermined. The CDR3 is 12 amino acids. V was pared by 5 bases and J by 5 bases, with 9 bases between. Germline lookup yields CDR1 SGHNT and CDR2 YYREEE (reference sequence). CDR3 sequence: CASRTVGDTQYF. The DNA for the CDR3 is TGTGCCAGCAGAACCGTGGGAGATACGCAGTATTTT.

The chain employs TRBV19 and TRBJ1-2; 7 bases are a match to TRBD1. After removal of 3 bases from V and 3 bases from J, the junction contained 13 bases not matched to a gene. CDR3 length equals 17 residues. Germline-derived CDR1 and CDR2 are LNHDA and SQIVND (reference sequence). DNA of the CDR3: TGTGCCAGTAGTATGGAATCTTGGACAGGATGGGACTATGGCTACACCTTC. Translation: CASSMESWTGWDYGYTF.

This clonotype showed up many times. The CDR3 region has the DNA TGTGCCAGCAGTGAAGTCTGGGGGACTAGCGGGACCTCTGGGGCCAACGTCCTGACTTTC. Translated: CASSEVWGTSGTSGANVLTF. This chain connects TRBV6-1 to TRBJ2-6, with TRBD2 matching 13 bases. CDR3 length: 20 residues. Germline V gives CDR1 MNHNS, CDR2 SASEGT. With V trimmed by 1 base and J by 0 bases, 6 bases remained unmatched.

For this clonotype: Given a much more abundant clone one base away, this may be a read error. The rearrangement links TRBV7-2 to TRBJ2-7; no definite D call. Looked up from germline, CDR1 is SGHTA and CDR2 is FQGNSA. This CDR3 region has 12 residues. The V gene lost 4 bases and the J gene lost 5 bases, with 9 bases spanning the gap. The CDR3, as DNA: TGTGCCAGCAGCTGGTCTACGGACGAGCAGTACTTC. Translated, it gives CASSWSTDEQYF.

In its sample, this clonotype was seen a few times. The chain combines TRBV28 with TRBJ1-6; possible D gene TRBD1, 6 bases. The CDR3 extends over 15 amino acids. Trimming removed 3 bases at V and 7 bases at J, with 13 bases between. Germline CDR1 is MDHEN and CDR2 is SYDVKM. CDR3 protein: CASSFPGAVNSPLHF. Written as DNA, the CDR3 is TGTGCCAGCAGTTTCCCAGGGGCCGTCAATTCACCCCTCCACTTT. Full variable domain (remainder filled in from reference TRBV28 and TRBJ1-6): DVKVTQSSRYLVKRTGEKVFLECVQDMDHENMFWYRQDPGLGLRLIYFSYDVKMKEKGDIPEGYSVSREKKERFSLILESASTNQTSMYLCASSFPGAVNSPLHFGNGTRLTVT.

This clonotype came up a few times. This chain joins TRBV29-1 and TRBJ2-7; TRBD2 matches 10 bases. Germline V gene data show CDR1 as SQVTM and CDR2 as ANQGSEA. The CDR3 totals 13 residues. Losses at the gene ends were 6 bases for V and 4 bases for J; bases not matched to a gene: 6. CDR3 in DNA: TGCAGCGTGGCCGGGACTAGCGTTTACGAGCAGTACTTC. It yields the protein CSVAGTSVYEQYF.

A few counts support this clonotype. The genes are TRBV6-2 or TRBV6-3 and TRBJ2-7, with D unclear. The V end lost 0 bases, the J end lost 6 bases, and 6 bases lay between the germline ends. CDR1 and CDR2 from the germline V gene are MNHEY and SVGEGT. The CDR3 is 12 amino acids. Here the CDR3 reads CASSYSISEQYF. The DNA for the CDR3 is TGTGCCAGCAGTTACTCGATATCCGAGCAGTACTTC.

The chain employs TRBV20-1 and TRBJ1-5, with D unclear. This CDR3 comprises 14 residues. Trimming took off 2 bases at V and 0 bases at J, with 8 bases between the two ends. CDR1 is DFQATT and CDR2 is SNEGSKA in the germline V gene (reference sequence). This chain's CDR3 is CSARTASSNQPQHF. The DNA of the CDR3 is TGCAGTGCTAGAACAGCTAGTAGCAATCAGCCCCAGCATTTT.

In this sample, this clonotype turned up a few times. The chain combines TRBV28 with TRBJ2-7; 8 nucleotides agree with TRBD1. V lost 1 base and J lost 2; bases outside the gene matches: 4. Germline V gives CDR1 MDHEN, CDR2 SYDVKM. This CDR3 has 15 residues. Here the CDR3 DNA reads TGTGCCAGCAGTTTATATGCACAGGGGGCCTACGAGCAGTACTTC. Translated, it gives CASSLYAQGAYEQYF.

The V call is TRBV7-9, the J call TRBJ1-1; D is ambiguous. From germline, CDR1 is SEHNR and CDR2 FQNEAQ (reference sequence). V shed 1 base and J shed 3 bases, with 12 bases lying between them. The CDR3 covers 15 residues. The CDR3 DNA is TGTGCCAGCAGCTTAGTTGCAGACCATCACACTGAAGCTTTCTTT. Its protein is CASSLVADHHTEAFF.

This chain links TRBV6-6 with TRBJ1-5; D gene unclear. With 6 bases removed from V and 3 bases from J, the gap between germline ends came to 12 bases. Germline-derived CDR1 and CDR2 are MNHNY and SVGAGI (reference sequence). This CDR3 comprises 14 residues. The CDR3 here is CASRSGQYNQPQHF. CDR3 DNA sequence: TGTGCCAGCAGGAGCGGCCAGTACAATCAGCCCCAGCATTTT.

The sample holds a few counts of this clonotype. The rearrangement joins TRBV7-9 to TRBJ1-1, with D tentatively TRBD1 (5 bases). The CDR3 extends over 14 amino acids. The germline V gene encodes CDR1 SEHNR and CDR2 FQNEAQ (reference sequence). V lost 5 bases, J lost 5 bases, and 15 bases lay in between. CDR3 sequence reads: CASSLSRDETEAFF. CDR3 coding DNA: TGTGCCAGCAGCCTCTCGAGGGACGAAACTGAAGCTTTCTTT.

This clonotype turned up a few times. This chain links TRBV12-3 or TRBV12-4 with TRBJ1-1; D uncertain. V lost 8 bases and J 7 bases, leaving 23 bases between the germline ends. This CDR3 region has 15 residues. The chain's CDR3 is CASRSTWRAVDEAFF. The CDR3 DNA is TGTGCCAGCCGTAGCACATGGAGGGCAGTCGATGAAGCTTTCTTT.

The CDR3: CASRDSRYTF. CDR3 in DNA: TGTGCCAGCAGGGACTCCCGCTACACCTTC. V usage is TRBV2 and J usage is TRBJ1-2; the D is unclear. The CDR3 loop spans 10 amino acids. Trimming took off 6 bases at V and 9 bases at J, with 8 bases between the two ends. Germline lookup yields CDR1 SNHLY and CDR2 FYNNEI.

This clonotype showed up just once. It may be a read error: a sequence one base away is much more abundant. V usage is TRBV7-2 and J usage is TRBJ2-3; D not resolved. This CDR3 has 12 residues. In germline, CDR1 is SGHTA, CDR2 FQGNSA. Here the CDR3 reads CASSFSTYTHYF. CDR3 DNA: TGTGCCAGCAGCTTTAGTACCTACACGCATTATTTT.

This clonotype was found many times. The rearrangement links TRBV19 to TRBJ2-2; 8 bases match TRBD1. V dropped 5 bases and J dropped 3; count of bases not matched to a gene: 5. CDR3 length: 15 residues. Germline V gene data show CDR1 as LNHDA and CDR2 as SQIVND (reference sequence). This CDR3 is CASSPRGQDTGELFF. Here the CDR3 DNA reads TGTGCCAGTAGTCCCCGGGGACAGGACACCGGGGAGCTGTTTTTT. The full variable domain, its missing parts supplied by reference TRBV19 and TRBJ2-2, is DGGITQSPKYLFRKEGQNVTLSCEQNLNHDAMYWYRQDPGQGLRLIYYSQIVNDFQKGDIAEGYSVSREKKESFPLTVTSAQKNPTAFYLCASSPRGQDTGELFFGEGSRLTVL.

As concerns this clonotype: One junction end does not reproduce the germline sequence, and a read error may be involved. J is TRBJ2-1 and V is TRBV11-2, with 7 positions matching TRBD2. This CDR3 comprises 15 residues. CDR1 and CDR2 from the germline V gene are SGHAT and FQNNGV. The CDR3: CANSFSLSGMVEQFF. CDR3 DNA sequence: TGTGCCAACAGCTTTTCTCTCAGCGGGATGGTTGAGCAGTTCTTC.

This clonotype was observed a handful of times. The J gene is TRBJ1-1, the V gene TRBV7-2; D is perhaps TRBD1 (6 bases). Trimming removed 3 bases from V and 1 base from J, with 15 bases in between. This CDR3 has 16 residues. The germline gives CDR1 SGHTA, CDR2 FQGNSA. The CDR3 nucleotides read TGTGCCAGCAGCTTGACCGGAGGGGGGGCGAACACTGAAGCTTTCTTT. This gives the protein CASSLTGGGANTEAFF.

The rearrangement joins TRBV6-6 to TRBJ2-3, with 7 bases aligning to TRBD2. The V and J ends lost 2 bases and 0 bases, in that order; junction bases with no gene match: 14. The V gene's germline CDR1 is MNHNY and CDR2 SVGAGI (reference sequence). This CDR3 region has 19 residues. Written as DNA, the CDR3 is TGTGCCAGCAGTTACGGAGGGACTCGGGAGGCGATGAGCACAGATACGCAGTATTTT. As protein: CASSYGGTREAMSTDTQYF.

This clonotype was detected a few times. The rearrangement uses TRBV7-2 and TRBJ2-1; TRBD2 is a possible D gene (6 bases). CDR1 and CDR2 (germline): SGHTA, FQGNSA. The CDR3 sequence is 15 residues long. Trimming pared 6 bases from V and 2 bases from J, leaving 14 bases between. The CDR3 is CASSRSGPPYNEQFF. The CDR3, as DNA: TGTGCCAGCAGTCGTAGCGGACCCCCCTACAATGAGCAGTTCTTC.